This T cell receptor (beta chain) was captured in a study of cytotoxic CD8 clonotypes in ibrutinib-treated CLL. The overall study: Samples yielded averages of 200,000 to 300,000 productive templates and almost 95,000 productive rearrangements.

Study-wide results and caveats: Baseline clonality was higher than in age-matched healthy donors and moved in step with circulating CD8+ T-cell counts. Sampling times, which were not matched between the groups, differed between sustained-remission patients and progressing patients.

This CDR3 comprises 14 residues. In the case of this clone: What it recognizes is unknown.

Assay used: immunoSEQ multiplex PCR; TCRdb lists only in-frame clones, some missing. The sample has around 310,000 clones, around four fifths seen once. This sample comprised PBMCs, obtained before ibrutinib treatment. This sequence was found in a human donor with chronic lymphocytic leukemia. This chain joins TRBV21-1 and TRBJ2-7; the table's D call, TRBD2, has no DNA check behind it. TRBV21-1 is a pseudogene. CDR3: CASSPTRVLYEQYF. The CDR3 region has the DNA TGTGCCAGCAGTCCCACGCGGGTACTCTACGAGCAGTACTTC.